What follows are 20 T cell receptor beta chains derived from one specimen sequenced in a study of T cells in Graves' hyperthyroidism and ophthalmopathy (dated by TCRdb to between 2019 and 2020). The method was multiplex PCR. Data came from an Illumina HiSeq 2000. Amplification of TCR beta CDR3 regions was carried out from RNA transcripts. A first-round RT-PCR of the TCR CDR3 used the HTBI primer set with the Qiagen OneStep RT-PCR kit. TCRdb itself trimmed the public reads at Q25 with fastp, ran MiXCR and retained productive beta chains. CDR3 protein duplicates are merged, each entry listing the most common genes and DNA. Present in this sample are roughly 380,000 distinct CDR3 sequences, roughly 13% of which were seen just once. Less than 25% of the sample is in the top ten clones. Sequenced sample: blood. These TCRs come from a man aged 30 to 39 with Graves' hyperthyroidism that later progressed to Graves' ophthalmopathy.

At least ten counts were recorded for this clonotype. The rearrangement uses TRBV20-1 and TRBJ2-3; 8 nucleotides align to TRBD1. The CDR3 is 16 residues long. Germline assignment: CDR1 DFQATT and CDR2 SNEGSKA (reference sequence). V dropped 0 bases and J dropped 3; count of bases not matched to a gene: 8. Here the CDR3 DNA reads TGCAGTGCTAGAGATTCCGGACAGGGAGGAACAGATACGCAGTATTTT. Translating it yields CSARDSGQGGTDTQYF.

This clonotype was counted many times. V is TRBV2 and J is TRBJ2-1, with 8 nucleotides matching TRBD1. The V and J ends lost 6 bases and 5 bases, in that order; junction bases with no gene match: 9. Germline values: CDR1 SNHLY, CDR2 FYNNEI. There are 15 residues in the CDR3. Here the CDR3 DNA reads TGTGCCAGCAGAGTAGGACAGGGTCCCCACAATGAGCAGTTCTTC. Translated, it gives CASRVGQGPHNEQFF.

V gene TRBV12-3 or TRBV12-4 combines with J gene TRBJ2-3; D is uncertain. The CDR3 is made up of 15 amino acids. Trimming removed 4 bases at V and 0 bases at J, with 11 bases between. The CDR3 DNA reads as TGTGCCAGCAGTTCATGGGCTTCGAGCACAGATACGCAGTATTTT. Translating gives CASSSWASSTDTQYF.

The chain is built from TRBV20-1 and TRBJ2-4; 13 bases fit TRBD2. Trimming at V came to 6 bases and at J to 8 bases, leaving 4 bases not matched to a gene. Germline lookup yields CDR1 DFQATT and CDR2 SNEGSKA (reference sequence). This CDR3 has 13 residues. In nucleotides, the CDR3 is TGCAGTGCAACTAGCGGGGGGGCAGACATTCAGTACTTC. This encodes CSATSGGADIQYF.

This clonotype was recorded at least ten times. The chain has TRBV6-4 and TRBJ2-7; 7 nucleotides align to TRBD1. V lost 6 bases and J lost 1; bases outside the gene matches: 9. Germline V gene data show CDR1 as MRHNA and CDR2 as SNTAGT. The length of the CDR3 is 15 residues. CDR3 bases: TGTGCCAGCAGCGTCGACAGGGCAAATTCCTACGAGCAGTACTTC. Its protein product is CASSVDRANSYEQYF.

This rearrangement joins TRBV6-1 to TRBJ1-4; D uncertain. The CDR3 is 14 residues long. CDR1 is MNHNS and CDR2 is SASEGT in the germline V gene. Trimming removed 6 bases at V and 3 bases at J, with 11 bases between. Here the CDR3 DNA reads TGTGCCAGCAGCGATAGAATGGCTAATGAAAAACTGTTTTTT. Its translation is CASSDRMANEKLFF.

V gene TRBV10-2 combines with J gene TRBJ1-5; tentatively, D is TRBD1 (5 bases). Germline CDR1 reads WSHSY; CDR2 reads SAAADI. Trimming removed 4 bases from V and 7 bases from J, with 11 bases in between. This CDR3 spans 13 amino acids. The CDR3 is CASSAGVWQPQHF. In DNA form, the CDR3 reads TGCGCCAGCAGTGCGGGGGTCTGGCAGCCCCAGCATTTT.

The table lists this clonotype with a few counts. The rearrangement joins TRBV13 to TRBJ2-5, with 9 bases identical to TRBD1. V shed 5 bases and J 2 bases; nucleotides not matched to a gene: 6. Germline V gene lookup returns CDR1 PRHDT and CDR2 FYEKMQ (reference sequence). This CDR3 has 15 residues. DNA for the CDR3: TGTGCCAGCAGCGCTAGGGACAGGGAGCAAGAGACCCAGTACTTC. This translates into CASSARDREQETQYF.

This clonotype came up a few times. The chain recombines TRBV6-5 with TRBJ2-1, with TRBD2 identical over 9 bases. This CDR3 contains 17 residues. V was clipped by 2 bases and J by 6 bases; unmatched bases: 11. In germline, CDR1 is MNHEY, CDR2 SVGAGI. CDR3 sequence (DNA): TGTGCCAGCAGTTACCCCATAGGTAGCGGGGGAATCAATGAGCAGTTCTTC. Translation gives CASSYPIGSGGINEQFF.

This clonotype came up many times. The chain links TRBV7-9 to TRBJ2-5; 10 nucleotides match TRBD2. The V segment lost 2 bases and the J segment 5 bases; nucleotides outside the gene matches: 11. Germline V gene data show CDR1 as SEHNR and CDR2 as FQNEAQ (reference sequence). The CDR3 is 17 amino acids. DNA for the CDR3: TGTGCCAGCAGCTTATCGGATAGCGGGGGGCTAAGGGAGACCCAGTACTTC. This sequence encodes CASSLSDSGGLRETQYF. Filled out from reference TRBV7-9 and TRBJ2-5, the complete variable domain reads DTGVSQNPRHKITKRGQNVTFRCDPISEHNRLYWYRQTLGQGPEFLTYFQNEAQLEKSRLLSDRFSAERPKGSFSTLEIQRTEQGDSAMYLCASSLSDSGGLRETQYFGPGTRLLVL.

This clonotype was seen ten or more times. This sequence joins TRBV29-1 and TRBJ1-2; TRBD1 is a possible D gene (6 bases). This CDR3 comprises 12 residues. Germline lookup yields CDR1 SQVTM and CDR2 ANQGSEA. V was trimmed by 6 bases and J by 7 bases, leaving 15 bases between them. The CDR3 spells CSVVTGQGGYTF. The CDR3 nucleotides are TGCAGCGTCGTCACAGGGCAGGGTGGCTACACCTTC.

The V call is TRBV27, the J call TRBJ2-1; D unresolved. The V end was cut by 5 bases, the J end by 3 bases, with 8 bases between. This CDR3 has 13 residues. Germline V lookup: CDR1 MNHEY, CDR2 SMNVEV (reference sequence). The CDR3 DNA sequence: TGTGCCAGCAGTCCAGGATACTACAATGAGCAGTTCTTC. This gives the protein CASSPGYYNEQFF.

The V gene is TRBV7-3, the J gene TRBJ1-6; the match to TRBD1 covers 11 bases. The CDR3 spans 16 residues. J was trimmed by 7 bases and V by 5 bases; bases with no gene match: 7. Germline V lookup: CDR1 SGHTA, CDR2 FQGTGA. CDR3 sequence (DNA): TGTGCCAGCAGCCTACGAGGACAGGGGGCAAATTCACCCCTCCACTTT. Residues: CASSLRGQGANSPLHF.

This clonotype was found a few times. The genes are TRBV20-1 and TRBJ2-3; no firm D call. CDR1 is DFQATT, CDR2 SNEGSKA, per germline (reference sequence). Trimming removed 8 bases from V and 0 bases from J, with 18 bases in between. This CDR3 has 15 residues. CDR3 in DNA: TGCAGTTCATCTTCCCGCAGTTCCAGCACAGATACGCAGTATTTT. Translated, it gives CSSSSRSSSTDTQYF.

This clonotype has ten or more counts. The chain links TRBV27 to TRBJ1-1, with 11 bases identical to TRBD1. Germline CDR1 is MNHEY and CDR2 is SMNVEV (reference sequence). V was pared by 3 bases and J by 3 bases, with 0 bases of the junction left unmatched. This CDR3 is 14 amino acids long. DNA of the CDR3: TGTGCCAGCAGTTTGGGACAGGGGGACACTGAAGCTTTCTTT. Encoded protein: CASSLGQGDTEAFF.

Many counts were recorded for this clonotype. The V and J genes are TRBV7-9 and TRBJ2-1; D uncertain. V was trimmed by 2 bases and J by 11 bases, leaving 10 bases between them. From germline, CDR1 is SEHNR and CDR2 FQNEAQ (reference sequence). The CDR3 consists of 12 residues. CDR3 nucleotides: TGTGCCAGCAGCTTACTGAACAGTAAGCAGTTCTTC. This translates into CASSLLNSKQFF.

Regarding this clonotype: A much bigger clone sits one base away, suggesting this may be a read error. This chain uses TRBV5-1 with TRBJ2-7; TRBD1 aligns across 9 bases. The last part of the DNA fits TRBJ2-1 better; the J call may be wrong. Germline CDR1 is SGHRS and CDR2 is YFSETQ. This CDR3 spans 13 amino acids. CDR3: CASRRTGDYEQFF. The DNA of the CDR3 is TGCGCCAGCAGAAGGACAGGGGACTACGAGCAGTTCTTC.

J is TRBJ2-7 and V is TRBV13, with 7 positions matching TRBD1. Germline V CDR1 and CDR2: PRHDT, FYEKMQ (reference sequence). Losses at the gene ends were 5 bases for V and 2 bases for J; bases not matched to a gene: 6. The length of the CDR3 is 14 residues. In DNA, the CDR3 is TGTGCCAGCAGCCTTAGGGACAGCACCTACGAGCAGTACTTC. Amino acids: CASSLRDSTYEQYF.

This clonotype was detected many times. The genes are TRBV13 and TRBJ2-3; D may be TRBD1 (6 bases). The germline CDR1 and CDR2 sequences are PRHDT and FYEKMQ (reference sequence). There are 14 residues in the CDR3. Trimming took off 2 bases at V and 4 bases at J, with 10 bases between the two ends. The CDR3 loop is CASSLRDKADTQYF. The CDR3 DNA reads TGTGCCAGCAGCTTACGGGACAAGGCAGATACGCAGTATTTT.

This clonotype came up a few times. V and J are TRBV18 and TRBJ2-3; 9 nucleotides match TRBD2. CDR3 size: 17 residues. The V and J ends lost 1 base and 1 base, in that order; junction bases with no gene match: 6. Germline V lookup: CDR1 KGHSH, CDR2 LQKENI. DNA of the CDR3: TGTGCCAGCTCACCACGGCGGGGGGGCCACGGCACAGATACGCAGTATTTT. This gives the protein CASSPRRGGHGTDTQYF.